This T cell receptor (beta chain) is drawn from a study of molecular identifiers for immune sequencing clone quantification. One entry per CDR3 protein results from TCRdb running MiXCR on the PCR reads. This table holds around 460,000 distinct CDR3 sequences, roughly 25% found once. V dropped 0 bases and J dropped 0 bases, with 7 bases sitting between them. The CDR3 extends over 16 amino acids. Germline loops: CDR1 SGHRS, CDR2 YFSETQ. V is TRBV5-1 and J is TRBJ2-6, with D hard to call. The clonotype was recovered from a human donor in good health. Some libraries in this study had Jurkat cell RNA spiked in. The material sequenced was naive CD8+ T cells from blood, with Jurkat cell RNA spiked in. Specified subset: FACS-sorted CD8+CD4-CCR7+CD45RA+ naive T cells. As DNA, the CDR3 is TGCGCCAGCAGCTTGGACCAAGCCTCTGGGGCCAACGTCCTGACTTTC. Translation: CASSLDQASGANVLTF.